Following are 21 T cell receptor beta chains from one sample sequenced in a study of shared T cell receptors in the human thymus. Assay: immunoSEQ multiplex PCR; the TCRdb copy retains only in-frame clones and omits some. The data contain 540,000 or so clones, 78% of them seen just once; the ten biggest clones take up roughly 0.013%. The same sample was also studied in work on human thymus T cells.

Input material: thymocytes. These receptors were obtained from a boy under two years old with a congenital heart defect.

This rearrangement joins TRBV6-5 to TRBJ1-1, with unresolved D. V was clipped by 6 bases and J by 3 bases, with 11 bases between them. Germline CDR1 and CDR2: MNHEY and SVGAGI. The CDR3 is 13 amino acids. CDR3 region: CASRYPGDTEAFF. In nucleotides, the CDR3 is TGTGCCAGCAGGTACCCGGGAGACACTGAAGCTTTCTTT.

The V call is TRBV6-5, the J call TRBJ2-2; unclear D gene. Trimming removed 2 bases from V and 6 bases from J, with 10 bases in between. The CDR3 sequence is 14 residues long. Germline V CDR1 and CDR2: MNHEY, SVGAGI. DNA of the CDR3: TGTGCCAGCAGTTACCAAACGGTAGCCGGGGAGCTGTTTTTT. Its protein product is CASSYQTVAGELFF.

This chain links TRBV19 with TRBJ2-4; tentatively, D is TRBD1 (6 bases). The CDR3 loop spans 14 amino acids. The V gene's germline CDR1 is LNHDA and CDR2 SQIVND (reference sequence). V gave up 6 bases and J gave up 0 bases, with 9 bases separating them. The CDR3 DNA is TGTGCCAGTAGGGACAGTGTAGCCAAAAACATTCAGTACTTC. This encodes CASRDSVAKNIQYF. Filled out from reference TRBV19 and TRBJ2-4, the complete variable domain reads DGGITQSPKYLFRKEGQNVTLSCEQNLNHDAMYWYRQDPGQGLRLIYYSQIVNDFQKGDIAEGYSVSREKKESFPLTVTSAQKNPTAFYLCASRDSVAKNIQYFGAGTRLSVL.

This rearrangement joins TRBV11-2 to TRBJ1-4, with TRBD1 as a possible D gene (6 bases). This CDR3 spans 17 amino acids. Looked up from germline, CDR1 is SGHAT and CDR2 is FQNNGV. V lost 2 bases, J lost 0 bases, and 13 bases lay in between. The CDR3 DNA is TGTGCCAGCAGCTTAAGGGCGGGGGGCCCAACTAATGAAAAACTGTTTTTT. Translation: CASSLRAGGPTNEKLFF.

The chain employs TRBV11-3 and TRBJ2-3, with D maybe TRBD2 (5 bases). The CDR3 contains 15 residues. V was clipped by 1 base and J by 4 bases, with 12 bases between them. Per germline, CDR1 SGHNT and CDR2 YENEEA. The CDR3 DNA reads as TGTGCCAGCAGCTTAGGGGTCGGGAAATCAGATACGCAGTATTTT. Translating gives CASSLGVGKSDTQYF.

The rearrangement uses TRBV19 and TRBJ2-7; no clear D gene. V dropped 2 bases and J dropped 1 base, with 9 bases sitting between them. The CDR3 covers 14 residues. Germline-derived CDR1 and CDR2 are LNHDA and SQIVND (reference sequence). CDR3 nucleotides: TGTGCCAGTAGTATACGGTTATCTTCCTACGAGCAGTACTTC. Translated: CASSIRLSSYEQYF.

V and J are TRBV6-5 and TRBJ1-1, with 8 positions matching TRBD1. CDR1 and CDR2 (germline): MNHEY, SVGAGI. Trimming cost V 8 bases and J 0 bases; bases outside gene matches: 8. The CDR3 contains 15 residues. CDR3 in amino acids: CASSPGQALNTEAFF. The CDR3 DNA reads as TGTGCCAGCTCTCCGGGACAGGCGTTGAACACTGAAGCTTTCTTT.

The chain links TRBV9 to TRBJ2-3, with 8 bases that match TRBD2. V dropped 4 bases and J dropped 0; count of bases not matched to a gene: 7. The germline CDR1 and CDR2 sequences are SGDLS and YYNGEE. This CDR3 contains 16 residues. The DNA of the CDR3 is TGTGCCAGCAGCCCCAGGGAGCGGGGGAGCACAGATACGCAGTATTTT. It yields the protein CASSPRERGSTDTQYF.

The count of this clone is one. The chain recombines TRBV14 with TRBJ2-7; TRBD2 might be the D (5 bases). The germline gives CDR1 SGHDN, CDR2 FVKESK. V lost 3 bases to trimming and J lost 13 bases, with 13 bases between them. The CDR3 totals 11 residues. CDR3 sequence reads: CASSHGGFPYF. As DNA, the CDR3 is TGTGCCAGCAGCCATGGCGGGTTCCCTTACTTC.

The DNA for the CDR3 is TGCGCCAGCAGCCCTAAGCCAGCGGGAGAGGACACAGATACGCAGTATTTT. Protein product: CASSPKPAGEDTDTQYF. V is TRBV5-1 and J is TRBJ2-3; 8 bases are shared with TRBD2. V dropped 4 bases and J dropped 2; count of bases not matched to a gene: 12. Germline lookup yields CDR1 SGHRS and CDR2 YFSETQ. The CDR3 is 17 amino acids.

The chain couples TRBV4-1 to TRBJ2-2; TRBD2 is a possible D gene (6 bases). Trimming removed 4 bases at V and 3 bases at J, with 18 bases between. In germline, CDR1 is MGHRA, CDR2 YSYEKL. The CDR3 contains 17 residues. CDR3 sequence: CASSPPVGTGDTGELFF. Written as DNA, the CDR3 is TGCGCCAGCAGCCCTCCGGTAGGCACGGGGGACACCGGGGAGCTGTTTTTT.

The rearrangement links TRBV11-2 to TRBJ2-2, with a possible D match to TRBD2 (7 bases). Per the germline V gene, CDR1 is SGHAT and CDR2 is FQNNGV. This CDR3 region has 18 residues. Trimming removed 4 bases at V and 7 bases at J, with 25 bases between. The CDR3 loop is CASSCGRRGGGPNGELFF. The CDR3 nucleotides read TGTGCCAGCAGCTGCGGCCGGAGGGGGGGAGGGCCTAACGGGGAGCTGTTTTTT.

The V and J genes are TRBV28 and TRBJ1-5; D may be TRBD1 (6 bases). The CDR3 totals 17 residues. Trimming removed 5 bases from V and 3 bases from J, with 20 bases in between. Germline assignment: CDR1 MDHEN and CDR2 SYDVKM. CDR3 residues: CASSRLILQGANQPQHF. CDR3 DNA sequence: TGTGCCAGCAGTCGCCTTATCCTACAGGGAGCCAATCAGCCCCAGCATTTT.

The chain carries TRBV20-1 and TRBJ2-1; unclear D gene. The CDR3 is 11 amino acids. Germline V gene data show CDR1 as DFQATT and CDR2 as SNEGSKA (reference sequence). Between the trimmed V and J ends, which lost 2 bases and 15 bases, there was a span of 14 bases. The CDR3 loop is CSARYYNDPFF. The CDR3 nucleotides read TGCAGTGCTAGATACTACAACGACCCGTTCTTC.

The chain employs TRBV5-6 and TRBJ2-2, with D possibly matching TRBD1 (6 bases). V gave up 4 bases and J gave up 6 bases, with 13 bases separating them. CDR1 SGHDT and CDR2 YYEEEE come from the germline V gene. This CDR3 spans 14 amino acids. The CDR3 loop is CASSPRGSAGELFF. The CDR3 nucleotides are TGTGCCAGCAGCCCCAGGGGATCCGCCGGGGAGCTGTTTTTT.

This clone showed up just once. The CDR3 sequence is CASQTGTGGCETQYF. In DNA, the CDR3 is TGTGCCAGCCAGACCGGGACAGGGGGGTGTGAGACCCAGTACTTC. This chain joins TRBV19 and TRBJ2-5, with 11 bases fitting TRBD1. The J segment lost 5 bases and the V segment lost 9 bases, leaving 11 bases of the junction unmatched. Germline CDR1 reads LNHDA; CDR2 reads SQIVND (reference sequence). The CDR3 is made up of 15 amino acids.

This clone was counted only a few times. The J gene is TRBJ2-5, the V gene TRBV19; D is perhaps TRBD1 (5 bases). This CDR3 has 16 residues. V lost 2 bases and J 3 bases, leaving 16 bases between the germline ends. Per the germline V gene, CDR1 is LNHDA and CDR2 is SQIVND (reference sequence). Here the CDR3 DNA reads TGTGCCAGTAGTATAAGTAACAGGCGAGTGAAAGAGACCCAGTACTTC. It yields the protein CASSISNRRVKETQYF.

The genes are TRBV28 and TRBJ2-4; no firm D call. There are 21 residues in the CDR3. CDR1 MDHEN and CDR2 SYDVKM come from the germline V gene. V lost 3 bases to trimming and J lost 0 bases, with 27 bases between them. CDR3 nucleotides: TGTGCCAGCAGTTTCGGTCCGGGTCTTAATGATGGCGATCTAGCCAAAAACATTCAGTACTTC. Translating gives CASSFGPGLNDGDLAKNIQYF.

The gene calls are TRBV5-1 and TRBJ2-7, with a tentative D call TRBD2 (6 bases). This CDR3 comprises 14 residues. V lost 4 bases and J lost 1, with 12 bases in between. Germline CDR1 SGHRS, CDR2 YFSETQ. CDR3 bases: TGCGCCAGCAGCCCGACGGAGGGATCCTACGAGCAGTACTTC. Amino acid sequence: CASSPTEGSYEQYF.

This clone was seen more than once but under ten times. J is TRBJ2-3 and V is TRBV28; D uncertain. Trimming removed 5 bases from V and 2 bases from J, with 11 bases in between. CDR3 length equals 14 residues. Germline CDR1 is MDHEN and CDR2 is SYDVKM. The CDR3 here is CASSPSSPTDTQYF. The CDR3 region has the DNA TGTGCCAGCAGTCCCTCTTCCCCCACAGATACGCAGTATTTT. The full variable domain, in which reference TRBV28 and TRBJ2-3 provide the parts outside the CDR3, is DVKVTQSSRYLVKRTGEKVFLECVQDMDHENMFWYRQDPGLGLRLIYFSYDVKMKEKGDIPEGYSVSREKKERFSLILESASTNQTSMYLCASSPSSPTDTQYFGPGTRLTVL.

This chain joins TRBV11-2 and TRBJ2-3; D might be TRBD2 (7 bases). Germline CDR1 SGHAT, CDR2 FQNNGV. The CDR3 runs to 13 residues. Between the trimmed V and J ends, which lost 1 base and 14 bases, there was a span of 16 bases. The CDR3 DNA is TGTGCCAGCAGCTTAGGGAGGCAGGGGAGGGTGTATTTT. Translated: CASSLGRQGRVYF.